This T cell receptor beta chain originates from a study of shared clonotypes between healthy human individuals. Study results and caveats: Relative to memory subsets, naive subsets generally showed larger estimated richness.

The CDR3 length is 15 residues. The germline V gene has CDR1 SEHNR and CDR2 FQNEAQ (reference sequence). V lost 2 bases and J lost 7; bases outside the gene matches: 2. For this clone: Its antigen is unknown.

The table came from immunoSEQ multiplex PCR; TCRdb's copy has only in-frame clones and leaves some out. This sample yields over 100,000 clones, of which more than 65% are seen a single time; about 22% belongs to the top ten. The material sequenced was memory CD8+ T cells sorted from blood. As to subset: CD45RO+ cells pooled with CCR7-negative TemRA cells. The sequence was collected from a woman in her 30s in good health. The chain uses TRBV7-9 and TRBJ1-6; TRBD1 aligns across 10 bases. The CDR3, as DNA: TGTGCCAGCAGCTTACCGGGACAGGGGAATTCACCCCTCCACTTT. Translated: CASSLPGQGNSPLHF.